This T cell receptor beta chain appears in the sequencing data of a study of CD8 T cells in ankylosing spondylitis. Study results and caveats: The authors reported significant enrichment of disease-linked clones in matched ankylosing spondylitis synovial fluid. A CD8+ phenotype characterized the disease-linked clones, which were relatively rare in peripheral blood. Certain motif variants had earlier appeared in reactive arthritis synovial fluid and blood.

As regards this clonotype: Its antigen is unidentified.

V was cut by 0 bases and J by 0 bases, with 9 bases left in between. The germline CDR1 and CDR2 sequences are LNHDA and SQIVND (reference sequence). There are 16 residues in the CDR3. TCRdb reprocessed the 5' RACE reads via MiXCR and lists one record per CDR3 protein. This sample has under 250,000 distinct CDR3 sequences; about 10% occur once, and the top ten carry under 7%. This sequence originates from a male donor with ankylosing spondylitis or in good health (not recorded which). The V call is TRBV19, the J call TRBJ2-1, with a tentative D call TRBD2 (5 bases). Sample: blood, either unsorted or a sorted T cell fraction (not recorded which). The CDR3 coding sequence is TGTGCCAGTAGTATAGATTGGAGGTCCTCCTACAATGAGCAGTTCTTC. Protein sequence: CASSIDWRSSYNEQFF.